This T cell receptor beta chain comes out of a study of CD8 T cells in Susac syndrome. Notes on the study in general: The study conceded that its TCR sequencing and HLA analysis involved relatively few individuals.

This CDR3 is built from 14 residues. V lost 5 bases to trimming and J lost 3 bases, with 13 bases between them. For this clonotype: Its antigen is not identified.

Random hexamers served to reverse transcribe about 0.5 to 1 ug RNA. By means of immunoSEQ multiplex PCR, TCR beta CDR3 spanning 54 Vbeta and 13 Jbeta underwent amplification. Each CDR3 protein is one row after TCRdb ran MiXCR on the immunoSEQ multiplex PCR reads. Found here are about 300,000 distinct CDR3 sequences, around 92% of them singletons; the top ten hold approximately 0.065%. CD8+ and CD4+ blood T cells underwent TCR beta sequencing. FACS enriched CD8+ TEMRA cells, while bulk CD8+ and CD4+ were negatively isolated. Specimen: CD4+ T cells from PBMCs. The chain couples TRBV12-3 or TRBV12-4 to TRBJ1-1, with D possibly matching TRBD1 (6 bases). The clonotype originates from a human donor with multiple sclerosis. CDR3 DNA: TGTGCCAGCAGTGTAACAGGGTTGCACACTGAAGCTTTCTTT. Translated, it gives CASSVTGLHTEAFF.